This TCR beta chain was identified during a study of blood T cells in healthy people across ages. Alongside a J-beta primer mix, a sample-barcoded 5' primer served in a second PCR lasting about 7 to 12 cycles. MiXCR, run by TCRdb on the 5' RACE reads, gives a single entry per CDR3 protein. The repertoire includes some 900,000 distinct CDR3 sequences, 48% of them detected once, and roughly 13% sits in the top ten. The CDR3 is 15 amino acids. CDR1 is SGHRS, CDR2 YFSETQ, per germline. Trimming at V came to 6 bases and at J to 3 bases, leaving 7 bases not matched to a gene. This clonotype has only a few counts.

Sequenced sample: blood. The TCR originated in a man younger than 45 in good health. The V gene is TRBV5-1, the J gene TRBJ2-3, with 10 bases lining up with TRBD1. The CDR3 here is CASTSLGQGTDTQYF. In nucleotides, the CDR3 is TGCGCCAGCACCTCTTTGGGACAGGGGACAGATACGCAGTATTTT.